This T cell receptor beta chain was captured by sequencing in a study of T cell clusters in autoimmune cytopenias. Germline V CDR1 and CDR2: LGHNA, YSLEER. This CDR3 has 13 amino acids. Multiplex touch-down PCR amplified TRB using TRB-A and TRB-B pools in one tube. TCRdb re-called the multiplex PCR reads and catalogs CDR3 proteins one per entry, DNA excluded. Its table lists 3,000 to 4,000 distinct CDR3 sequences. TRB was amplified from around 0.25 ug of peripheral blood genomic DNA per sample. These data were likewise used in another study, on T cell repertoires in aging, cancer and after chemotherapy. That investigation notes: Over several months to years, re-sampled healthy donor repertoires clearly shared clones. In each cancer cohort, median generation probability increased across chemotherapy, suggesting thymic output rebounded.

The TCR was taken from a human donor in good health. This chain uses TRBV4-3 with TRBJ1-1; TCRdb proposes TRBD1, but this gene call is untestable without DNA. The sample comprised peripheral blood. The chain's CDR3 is CASSQAGGDEAFF.